The text below deals with one T cell receptor beta chain. Its antigen remains unidentified. Only in-frame clones appear in the TCRdb table, and some are missing; sequencing was by immunoSEQ multiplex PCR. In the table there are about 91,000 clones, about 91% of which are singletons. V lost 5 bases and J lost 1; bases outside the gene matches: 13. Germline-derived CDR1 and CDR2 are SEHNR and FQNEAQ (reference sequence). The CDR3 spans 18 residues. The record originates from a study of identifying expanded T cells in peripheral blood. Study-level findings and limits: Clone count variance between approximately two-week samples rose with total template count. Over two and four weeks, about 15 and 19 clones changed, versus 1.2 between replicates.

The rearrangement uses TRBV7-9 and TRBJ2-3, with 9 bases aligning to TRBD2. The clonotype was recovered from a person aged 18 to 70 in good health. Sequenced input: blood. Written as DNA, the CDR3 is TGTGCCAGCAGCCCAGGGGCTAGCGGGGATTCTGGCACAGATACGCAGTATTTT. Protein sequence: CASSPGASGDSGTDTQYF. The full variable domain, rest sourced from reference TRBV7-9 and TRBJ2-3, is DTGVSQNPRHKITKRGQNVTFRCDPISEHNRLYWYRQTLGQGPEFLTYFQNEAQLEKSRLLSDRFSAERPKGSFSTLEIQRTEQGDSAMYLCASSPGASGDSGTDTQYFGPGTRLTVL.